The 23 T cell receptor beta chains given below trace back to one sample, sequenced in a study of shared T cell receptors in the human thymus. Profiled with immunoSEQ multiplex PCR; TCRdb holds only in-frame clones, not every one. This table has fewer than 700,000 clones, roughly 88% appearing once. The data also belong to a second study, concerning human thymus T cells.

Sequenced material: thymocytes. The receptors were gathered from a boy less than two years old with a congenital heart defect.

This chain joins TRBV4-1 and TRBJ2-7; 7 positions agree with TRBD2. The CDR3 covers 16 residues. V was pared by 1 base and J by 5 bases, with 11 bases of the junction left unmatched. Germline CDR1 reads MGHRA; CDR2 reads YSYEKL. CDR3 residues: CASSQASGGSGNEQYF. The CDR3 nucleotides read TGCGCCAGCAGCCAAGCTTCAGGCGGGAGCGGGAACGAGCAGTACTTC.

The DNA of the CDR3 is TGTGCCAGCAGCTCGGGTAGGCTAGCCGGCACCGGGGAGCTGTTTTTT. Protein: CASSSGRLAGTGELFF. The chain joins TRBV7-6 to TRBJ2-2; D might be TRBD2 (5 bases). This CDR3 has 16 amino acids. Between the trimmed V and J ends, which lost 4 bases and 4 bases, there was a span of 16 bases. The germline V gene encodes CDR1 SGHVS and CDR2 FNYEAQ.

The chain recombines TRBV18 with TRBJ1-5, with D perhaps matching TRBD1 (6 bases). V was clipped by 3 bases and J by 4 bases, with 10 bases between them. The CDR3 runs 14 residues. Looked up from germline, CDR1 is KGHSH and CDR2 is LQKENI. The CDR3 DNA follows: TGTGCCAGCTCACCTGGGACAATTAATCAGCCCCAGCATTTT. As protein: CASSPGTINQPQHF.

The rearrangement links TRBV4-3 to TRBJ2-3; TRBD2 aligns across 7 bases. The CDR3 sequence is 15 residues long. Germline V lookup: CDR1 LGHNA, CDR2 YSLEER. Trimming at V came to 3 bases and at J to 0 bases, leaving 3 bases not matched to a gene. CDR3: CASSQFSGSTDTQYF. DNA of the CDR3: TGCGCCAGCAGCCAGTTTAGCGGGAGCACAGATACGCAGTATTTT.

This clone was seen once. The chain joins TRBV19 to TRBJ1-1; 7 positions agree with TRBD1. V dropped 6 bases and J dropped 5; count of bases not matched to a gene: 6. The germline gives CDR1 LNHDA, CDR2 SQIVND (reference sequence). This CDR3 contains 13 residues. The CDR3 nucleotides read TGTGCCAGTAGAAGACAGGGTCAAACTGAAGCTTTCTTT. It codes for CASRRQGQTEAFF.

This chain links TRBV28 with TRBJ2-1; 8 bases align to TRBD2. Germline CDR1 and CDR2: MDHEN and SYDVKM. The length of the CDR3 is 15 residues. Unmatched junction bases numbered 14, after V lost 4 bases and J lost 12 bases. CDR3 sequence (DNA): TGTGCCAGCAGTTCCGGGACTAGGAGACCTCGGGGGCAGTTCTTC. This encodes CASSSGTRRPRGQFF.

The chain recombines TRBV4-1 with TRBJ2-1; 11 nucleotides align to TRBD2. Unmatched junction bases numbered 12, after V lost 1 base and J lost 4 bases. This CDR3 spans 19 amino acids. The germline V gene has CDR1 MGHRA and CDR2 YSYEKL. The CDR3 region is CASSQGGLAEGLRYNEQFF. In DNA, the CDR3 is TGCGCCAGCAGCCAAGGGGGACTAGCGGAGGGGCTTAGGTACAATGAGCAGTTCTTC.

The V gene is TRBV2, the J gene TRBJ2-3; weak D call: TRBD2 (6 bases). The CDR3 contains 23 residues. V was pared by 11 bases and J by 1 base, with 43 bases between. CDR1 and CDR2 from the germline V gene are SNHLY and FYNNEI. The DNA of the CDR3 is TGTGCCGGCCCGGCGCAGCCCTCAGCCCAGCCCTTAGCGGCCAAGGGAGGCACAGATACGCAGTATTTT. It codes for CAGPAQPSAQPLAAKGGTDTQYF.

The J gene is TRBJ2-1, the V gene TRBV14; D perhaps matches TRBD1 (6 bases). Germline V gene sequence: CDR1 SGHDN, CDR2 FVKESK. The CDR3 runs 13 residues. Trimming took 6 bases from V and 7 from J, leaving 13 bases between them. CDR3 bases: TGTGCCAGCAGTTTATGGGGGCCAAATGAGCAGTTCTTC. Protein: CASSLWGPNEQFF. The full variable domain, its missing parts supplied by reference TRBV14 and TRBJ2-1, is EAGVTQFPSHSVIEKGQTVTLRCDPISGHDNLYWYRRVMGKEIKFLLHFVKESKQDESGMPNNRFLAERTGGTYSTLKVQPAELEDSGVYFCASSLWGPNEQFFGPGTRLTVL.

The rearrangement joins TRBV30 to TRBJ1-5; TRBD1 agrees at 9 bases. After removal of 0 bases from V and 7 bases from J, the junction contained 4 bases not matched to a gene. Germline V gene data show CDR1 as GTSNPN and CDR2 as SVGIG (reference sequence). There are 14 residues in the CDR3. CDR3 amino acids: CAWSVQGAEQPQHF. CDR3 DNA: TGTGCCTGGAGTGTACAGGGGGCCGAGCAGCCCCAGCATTTT.

The rearrangement uses TRBV30 and TRBJ1-1; 8 nucleotides line up with TRBD1. In germline, CDR1 is GTSNPN, CDR2 SVGIG (reference sequence). The CDR3 extends over 13 amino acids. With V trimmed by 8 bases and J by 4 bases, 9 bases remained unmatched. CDR3 protein: CAINYRGGTEAFF. The CDR3 DNA reads TGTGCCATAAATTACAGGGGGGGCACTGAAGCTTTCTTT.

The V and J genes are TRBV7-9 and TRBJ1-3; 9 positions agree with TRBD1. Trimming took 1 base from V and 0 from J; bases not matched to a gene: 4. The CDR3 is made up of 17 amino acids. Germline assignment: CDR1 SEHNR and CDR2 FQNEAQ (reference sequence). DNA for the CDR3: TGTGCCAGCAGCTTAGGGGGACAGGGTTACTCTGGAAACACCATATATTTT. This codes for CASSLGGQGYSGNTIYF.

J is TRBJ1-4 and V is TRBV7-2; D gene unclear. The germline gives CDR1 SGHTA, CDR2 FQGNSA. CDR3 length: 15 residues. The V gene lost 7 bases and the J gene lost 2 bases, with 14 bases spanning the gap. Written as DNA, the CDR3 is TGTGCCAGCAACCTGGGTGGTAGCACTAATGAAAAACTGTTTTTT. Translation: CASNLGGSTNEKLFF.

The V gene is TRBV4-3, the J gene TRBJ2-7; 7 bases agree with TRBD1. V dropped 3 bases and J dropped 2; count of bases not matched to a gene: 7. Germline assignment: CDR1 LGHNA and CDR2 YSLEER. The CDR3 is 15 amino acids. The DNA of the CDR3 is TGCGCCAGCAGCCAGCTCCGGGACAGACCCTACGAGCAGTACTTC. Translated, it gives CASSQLRDRPYEQYF.

The chain couples TRBV23-1 to TRBJ2-7, with 9 bases lining up with TRBD2. TRBV23-1 is classed as an ORF, of uncertain function. CDR3 length: 19 residues. Losses at the gene ends were 0 bases for V and 5 bases for J; bases not matched to a gene: 17. CDR3: CASSQSRLADGGGLDEQYF. CDR3 nucleotides: TGCGCCAGCAGTCAATCGAGACTAGCGGACGGGGGGGGGCTCGACGAGCAGTACTTC.

This clone showed up just a few times. The V gene is TRBV19, the J gene TRBJ1-4, with a possible D match to TRBD1 (6 bases). The germline V gene has CDR1 LNHDA and CDR2 SQIVND (reference sequence). Trimming removed 5 bases at V and 5 bases at J, with 15 bases between. There are 15 residues in the CDR3. The CDR3 region has the DNA TGTGCCAGTAGTTTGGGGGCACGCCGGAATGAAAAACTGTTTTTT. Its translation: CASSLGARRNEKLFF.

CDR3: CASRRLYNEQFF. CDR3 nucleotides: TGTGCCAGCAGGCGACTGTACAATGAGCAGTTCTTC. The rearrangement uses TRBV7-9 and TRBJ2-1, with D unclear. CDR3 length equals 12 residues. V was clipped by 6 bases and J by 4 bases, with 7 bases between them. Germline CDR1 SEHNR, CDR2 FQNEAQ (reference sequence).

This clone was found once. V is TRBV19 and J is TRBJ2-7; D is perhaps TRBD2 (5 bases). Germline loops: CDR1 LNHDA, CDR2 SQIVND (reference sequence). Trimming cost V 5 bases and J 0 bases, with 20 bases left between them. The CDR3 extends over 17 amino acids. The CDR3 nucleotides read TGTGCCAGTAGTTCCGCCGCGCCCGGGATCCCCTCCTACGAGCAGTACTTC. This encodes CASSSAAPGIPSYEQYF.

The gene calls are TRBV28 and TRBJ2-7, with TRBD2 matching 7 bases. In germline, CDR1 is MDHEN, CDR2 SYDVKM. Trimming removed 4 bases from V and 7 bases from J; junction bases left unmatched: 28. CDR3 length: 20 amino acids. CDR3 sequence reads: CASSSPTGTTSPPPLREQYF. The CDR3 coding sequence is TGTGCCAGCAGTTCCCCTACCGGGACTACTTCTCCCCCACCATTGAGGGAGCAGTACTTC.

This chain links TRBV10-2 with TRBJ2-1, with TRBD1 matching over 8 bases. Germline CDR1 is WSHSY and CDR2 is SAAADI. The CDR3 contains 16 residues. The ends lost 0 bases at V and 5 bases at J; junction bases unmatched: 6. CDR3 region: CASSESSGQVDNEQFF. CDR3 coding DNA: TGCGCCAGCAGTGAGTCGTCGGGACAGGTCGACAATGAGCAGTTCTTC.

The chain employs TRBV4-1 and TRBJ1-3; the D gene is possibly TRBD1 (5 bases). V lost 1 base and J lost 0, with 13 bases in between. CDR1 is MGHRA and CDR2 is YSYEKL in the germline V gene. The CDR3 covers 17 residues. Here the CDR3 DNA reads TGCGCCAGCAGCCAAGGGGAGGGACCCCGCTCTGGAAACACCATATATTTT. This sequence encodes CASSQGEGPRSGNTIYF.

This rearrangement joins TRBV21-1 to TRBJ2-7; the table's D call TRBD2 went unverified against the DNA. TRBV21-1 is a listed pseudogene. This CDR3 contains 17 residues. The CDR3 DNA is TGTGCCAGCAGCAAAGTGGACTACCTGGGAGAAAAAAACGAGCAGTACTTC. Encoded protein: CASSKVDYLGEKNEQYF.

V gene TRBV19 combines with J gene TRBJ2-3; TRBD2 agrees at 15 bases. The germline gives CDR1 LNHDA, CDR2 SQIVND (reference sequence). J lost 5 bases, V lost 5 bases, and 11 bases had no gene match. The CDR3 spans 18 residues. The CDR3 sequence is CASSLGGTSGRSGDTQYF. The DNA of the CDR3 is TGTGCCAGTAGTCTGGGGGGGACTAGCGGGAGGTCGGGAGATACGCAGTATTTT.